This TCR beta chain was sequenced for a study of blood T cell repertoires in COVID-19. Study background: Acute and convalescent COVID-19 specimens originated in the United States, Italy and Spain. PBMCs, B-cell-depleted T cells, or T cells provided the cDNA or gDNA that made up the material.

The germline V gene has CDR1 GTSNPN and CDR2 SVGIG (reference sequence). V shed 4 bases and J shed 0 bases, with 10 bases lying between them. There are 14 residues in the CDR3. The participants were between roughly 18 and 100 years old and came from roughly 25 US areas. In the authors' methods: Amplifying reference gene primers gave estimates of nucleated cell counts. Method: immunoSEQ multiplex PCR; TCRdb's copy keeps in-frame clones and lacks some. The V and J calls and clone size are taken from that table; D and trimming were inferred from the DNA. The sample has about 170,000 clones, around 88% seen once.

The specimen sequenced was PBMCs or T cells enriched from blood (not recorded which). This clonotype originated in a woman aged 45-59 years in a cohort exposed to, infected with or recovered from COVID-19 (not recorded which). The gene calls are TRBV30 and TRBJ1-3; D not certain. CDR3: CAWIGSGSGNTIYF. The CDR3 DNA reads TGTGCCTGGATCGGTTCCGGCTCTGGAAACACCATATATTTT.